The 3 T cell receptor beta chains presented below share a single source sample, sequenced in a study of graft-versus-host responses after intestinal transplantation. The protocol was immunoSEQ multiplex PCR, while the TCRdb copy is restricted to in-frame clones and leaves out a portion. The sample gives 55,000 to 85,000 clones, around 92% of which show up once; around 2.6% is in the top ten. Antigen specificity for these receptors is unknown. The source was unstimulated CD8+ T cells sorted from spleen or lymph node cells, collected before intestinal transplant. These receptors came from a human donor who received an intestinal transplant.

This chain links TRBV5-5 with TRBJ2-7, with TRBD2 matching 10 bases. The germline CDR1 and CDR2 sequences are SGHKS and YYEKEE (reference sequence). The CDR3 length is 14 residues. J was trimmed by 3 bases and V by 0 bases; bases with no gene match: 0. The DNA of the CDR3 is TGTGCCAGCAGCTTGGCTAGCGGGAGCTACGAGCAGTACTTC. Translation: CASSLASGSYEQYF. Complete variable domain (other parts from reference TRBV5-5 and TRBJ2-7): DAGVTQSPTHLIKTRGQQVTLRCSPISGHKSVSWYQQVLGQGPQFIFQYYEKEERGRGNFPDRFSARQFPNYSSELNVNALLLGDSALYLCASSLASGSYEQYFGPGTRLTVT.

This rearrangement joins TRBV28 to TRBJ1-1; D unresolved. V was clipped by 3 bases and J by 11 bases, with 10 bases between them. Germline CDR1 and CDR2: MDHEN and SYDVKM. CDR3 length: 11 residues. The CDR3 region is CASSFGRGAFF. CDR3 DNA: TGTGCCAGCAGTTTTGGACGAGGGGCTTTCTTT.

The rearrangement uses TRBV4-1 and TRBJ2-5, with TRBD1 matching over 7 bases. The CDR3 sequence is 15 residues long. The V segment lost 2 bases and the J segment 5 bases; nucleotides outside the gene matches: 8. Per germline, CDR1 MGHRA and CDR2 YSYEKL. The CDR3 nucleotides read TGCGCCAGCAGCCAAAGGACAGGCGTGAGTGAGACCCAGTACTTC. Protein: CASSQRTGVSETQYF.